This T cell receptor (beta chain) was recovered during a study of blood T cell repertoires in COVID-19. Profiled with immunoSEQ multiplex PCR; TCRdb holds only in-frame clones, not every one. The table has roughly 430,000 clones, roughly 90% seen once. This clone appeared a few times. V shed 7 bases, J shed 7 bases, and the junction held 6 bases outside the gene matches. Per the germline V gene, CDR1 is SNHLY and CDR2 is FYNNEI. The CDR3 spans 13 residues. This TCR was sampled from a woman between 35 and 50 years old with acute COVID-19. Specimen: PBMCs or T cells enriched from blood (not recorded which). The gene calls are TRBV2 and TRBJ1-1; 10 nucleotides align to TRBD1. The CDR3 sequence: CASTDRGQVEAFF. The DNA for the CDR3 is TGTGCCAGCACCGACAGGGGGCAGGTTGAAGCTTTCTTT.